This paragraph reports one T cell receptor (beta chain). The antigen is undetermined. Any gene name here is a mouse gene name. Read coverage stops 4 residues before the CDR3 terminus; the germline J gene supplies the remainder. This record belongs to a study of CD8+ T cells in alopecia areata. Background on the study: Skin was taken from roughly 6-12-month-old C3H/HeJ graft donors that had spontaneous alopecia and grafted onto 7-10-week-old female C3H/HeJ mice.

Germline CDR1 and CDR2: NSQYPW and LRSPGD (reference sequence). The CDR3 runs 13 residues. RNA extraction and reverse transcription yielded cDNA as sequencing template. The assay was immunoSEQ multiplex PCR, and TCRdb's table has in-frame clones only and misses some. Captured here are approximately 110,000 clones, none seen once; the top ten comprise around 20%. Study findings and constraints: Clonality in lesional scalp, especially alopecia totalis/universalis, exceeded that of normal scalp. Relative to mice, TCR sharing across patients was less clear, a difference possibly HLA-related. Sequenced scalp T cells also include alphabeta T cells resident in normal skin.

The chain couples TRBV1 to TRBJ2-5, with 9 bases that match TRBD1. This receptor was identified in a C3H/HeJ mouse with alopecia areata. This strain has MHC haplotype H2-k. The sample comprised lesional skin. The CDR3 protein is CTCRTGGEDTQYF. The covered CDR3 bases are TGCACCTGCAGGACAGGGGGAGAAGAC.